The subject of this entry is one TCR beta chain. This entry belongs to a study of CD8 T cells in ankylosing spondylitis. The V end lost 0 bases, the J end lost 5 bases, and 14 bases lay between the germline ends. Per germline, CDR1 SGHRS and CDR2 YFSETQ. The CDR3 is made up of 15 amino acids. Each CDR3 protein is one row after TCRdb ran MiXCR on the 5' RACE reads. The table has fewer than 400,000 distinct CDR3 sequences, roughly 15% seen once. Sample: blood, either unsorted or a sorted T cell fraction (not recorded which). The sequence derives from a male donor with ankylosing spondylitis or in good health (not recorded which). The chain carries TRBV5-1 and TRBJ1-2; D is undetermined. Written as DNA, the CDR3 is TGCGCCAGCAGCTTGGGGGCAGCCCTGCCTTATGGCTACACCTTC. Protein: CASSLGAALPYGYTF.